These 6 T cell receptor beta chains originate from one sample sequenced in a study of blood T cells in healthy people across ages. A J-beta primer mix and a sample-barcoded 5' primer were used in a second PCR of about 7 to 12 cycles. Each CDR3 protein gets one entry after TCRdb re-called the 5' RACE reads with MiXCR. The repertoire holds approximately 770,000 distinct CDR3 sequences, 58% seen once, with 22% in the top ten. Specimen: blood. The receptors stem from a man aged 25 to 40 in good health.

The chain couples TRBV7-8 to TRBJ1-1; 12 bases align to TRBD1. J lost 0 bases, V lost 3 bases, and 2 bases had no gene match. CDR1 is SGHVS, CDR2 FQNEAQ, per germline. CDR3 length: 16 amino acids. The CDR3 bases are TGTGCCAGCAGCTTGGGACAGGGGGCCGTGAACACTGAAGCTTTCTTT. Its translation is CASSLGQGAVNTEAFF.

With regard to this clonotype: Mismatch with germline at one junction end may stem from a read error. V and J are TRBV20-1 and TRBJ2-1; 9 nucleotides agree with TRBD1. Germline loops: CDR1 DFQATT, CDR2 SNEGSKA (reference sequence). This CDR3 comprises 13 residues. CDR3 DNA: TGCGGTGCTCCGGGACAGGGTGGGAATGAGCAGTTCTTC. Translated, it gives CGAPGQGGNEQFF.

The V and J genes are TRBV6-5 and TRBJ2-1, with D maybe TRBD1 (5 bases). Trimming removed 4 bases at V and 4 bases at J, with 17 bases between. This CDR3 spans 16 amino acids. Germline CDR1 is MNHEY and CDR2 is SVGAGI. CDR3 nucleotide sequence: TGTGCCAGCAGTTCCGTCCCAGGGTCGATGTACAATGAGCAGTTCTTC. Encoded protein: CASSSVPGSMYNEQFF.

This clonotype was seen more than once but under ten times. The V and J genes are TRBV5-1 and TRBJ2-5; 9 positions match TRBD1. Judging by the DNA end, TRBJ2-7 fits better; the J call may be wrong. The CDR3 totals 15 residues. The V gene's germline CDR1 is SGHRS and CDR2 YFSETQ. In nucleotides, the CDR3 is TGCGCCAGCAGCCTGCATTTGGACAGGGGTATCGAGCAGTACTTC. Amino acid sequence: CASSLHLDRGIEQYF.

This sequence joins TRBV5-1 and TRBJ1-6; 7 positions agree with TRBD1. CDR1 is SGHRS and CDR2 is YFSETQ in the germline V gene. Trimming at V came to 4 bases and at J to 7 bases, leaving 5 bases not matched to a gene. This CDR3 region has 14 residues. The CDR3 coding sequence is TGCGCCAGCAGCCCGGGACAGCAAAATTCACCCCTCCACTTT. This sequence encodes CASSPGQQNSPLHF.

This clonotype was seen a handful of times. V usage is TRBV20-1 and J usage is TRBJ1-2; a weak D match, TRBD1 (5 bases). The CDR3 has 13 amino acids. Trimming cost V 4 bases and J 5 bases, with 14 bases left between them. In germline, CDR1 is DFQATT, CDR2 SNEGSKA (reference sequence). The CDR3 region has the DNA TGCAGTGCTACAAATCAGGGAAGTTATGGCTACACCTTC. Protein sequence: CSATNQGSYGYTF.